This T cell receptor beta chain comes out of a study of T cells in Graves' hyperthyroidism and ophthalmopathy. Concerning this clonotype: Its antigen is not identified.

It was uncontrolled infection, other autoimmune disease, pregnancy or lactation that excluded patients. Extraction of PBMCs used more than 8.5 ml of fresh peripheral blood. Researchers amplified the TCR beta CDR3 regions from RNA transcripts. A set of HTBI primers served as the primers for a first-round RT-PCR of the TCR CDR3. A single record per CDR3 protein comes from TCRdb applying MiXCR to the multiplex PCR reads. The data hold 530,000 or so distinct CDR3 sequences, with around 22% observed a single time. Overall study results and limits: Blood shared most expanded thyroid clonotypes above 0.001.

The CDR3 loop spans 15 amino acids. Germline V gives CDR1 SNHLY, CDR2 FYNNEI. Trimming took 7 bases from V and 0 from J, leaving 15 bases between them. The clonotype was recovered from a woman aged 25 to 39 with Graves' ophthalmopathy. The chain recombines TRBV2 with TRBJ1-1; no reliable D call. Sequenced sample: blood. The CDR3 region has the DNA TGTGCCAGCAATCTCATCGGAAGCATGAACACTGAAGCTTTCTTT. It translates to CASNLIGSMNTEAFF.